Presented here are 9 T cell receptor beta chains from one specimen sequenced in a study of T cell responses to AZD1222 COVID-19 vaccine. TCRdb's copy holds only in-frame clones and misses some; the assay was immunoSEQ multiplex PCR. The sample lists some 130,000 clones; approximately 88% were seen once. The sample in question was peripheral blood, obtained on day 0 of AZD1222 vaccination. The receptors here all came from an adult in good health.

The rearrangement uses TRBV28 and TRBJ1-6, with 7 bases fitting TRBD1. Germline values: CDR1 MDHEN, CDR2 SYDVKM. The CDR3 is 15 residues long. The trim removed 6 bases at V and 6 bases at J, leaving 8 bases unmatched. The CDR3 is CASSPGDRLNSPLHF. CDR3 bases: TGTGCCAGCAGCCCGGGGGACAGACTTAATTCACCCCTCCACTTT.

The J gene is TRBJ1-2, the V gene TRBV28, with D possibly matching TRBD1 (5 bases). V was trimmed by 7 bases and J by 5 bases, leaving 17 bases between them. Germline values: CDR1 MDHEN, CDR2 SYDVKM. The CDR3 has 14 amino acids. The CDR3 region has the DNA TGTGCCAGCAATCAAATGGGGGTTGGATATGGCTACACCTTC. This translates into CASNQMGVGYGYTF.

The chain couples TRBV3-1 (or the pseudogene TRBV3-2) to TRBJ1-6, with 7 bases lining up with TRBD1. CDR1 LGHDT and CDR2 YNNKEL come from the germline V gene (reference sequence). After removal of 3 bases from V and 7 bases from J, the junction contained 9 bases not matched to a gene. There are 16 residues in the CDR3. This CDR3 is CASSHTRQGTNSPLHF. In DNA, the CDR3 is TGTGCCAGCAGCCATACTCGACAGGGTACGAATTCACCCCTCCACTTT.

CDR3 bases: TGTGCCAGCAGTCCCACGGAGGGCGATGGCTACACCTTC. Translated: CASSPTEGDGYTF. This chain joins TRBV28 and TRBJ1-2; D ambiguous. Germline assignment: CDR1 MDHEN and CDR2 SYDVKM. This CDR3 is 13 amino acids long. The V end lost 5 bases, the J end lost 6 bases, and 13 bases lay between the germline ends.

This chain links TRBV7-8 with TRBJ2-7; 10 bases line up with TRBD1. CDR1 SGHVS and CDR2 FQNEAQ come from the germline V gene. V lost 0 bases to trimming and J lost 1 base; unmatched junction nucleotides: 12. This CDR3 is built from 19 residues. In DNA, the CDR3 is TGTGCCAGCAGCTTAGCCGGGACAGGGGAGGTTGGAGCATCCTACGAGCAGTACTTC. Protein sequence: CASSLAGTGEVGASYEQYF. Supplemented by reference TRBV7-8 and TRBJ2-7, the full variable domain reads GAGVSQSPRYKVAKRGQDVALRCDPISGHVSLFWYQQALGQGPEFLTYFQNEAQLDKSGLPSDRFFAERPEGSVSTLKIQRTQQEDSAVYLCASSLAGTGEVGASYEQYFGPGTRLTVT.

V is TRBV28 and J is TRBJ2-7; D perhaps matches TRBD2 (6 bases). Germline loops: CDR1 MDHEN, CDR2 SYDVKM. Trimming cost V 6 bases and J 2 bases, with 20 bases left between them. The CDR3 is made up of 16 amino acids. This CDR3 is CASRGLGPPSTYEQYF. The CDR3 coding sequence is TGTGCCAGCAGGGGACTCGGGCCCCCTTCAACCTACGAGCAGTACTTC. The variable domain in full, completed from reference TRBV28 and TRBJ2-7, reads DVKVTQSSRYLVKRTGEKVFLECVQDMDHENMFWYRQDPGLGLRLIYFSYDVKMKEKGDIPEGYSVSREKKERFSLILESASTNQTSMYLCASRGLGPPSTYEQYFGPGTRLTVT.

The chain carries TRBV9 and TRBJ2-7; 9 positions match TRBD1. CDR3 size: 17 residues. Germline CDR1 SGDLS, CDR2 YYNGEE. The V and J ends lost 0 bases and 2 bases, in that order; junction bases with no gene match: 9. The CDR3 DNA sequence: TGTGCCAGCAGCGTAGGTGGGACAGGGAGGACCCCCTACGAGCAGTACTTC. Residues: CASSVGGTGRTPYEQYF.

This clone was detected only once. This sequence joins TRBV3-1 (or the pseudogene TRBV3-2) and TRBJ2-1; TRBD1 matches at 10 bases. V shed 4 bases and J 9 bases; nucleotides not matched to a gene: 3. CDR1 and CDR2 (germline): LGHDT, YNNKEL (reference sequence). This CDR3 is built from 13 residues. The CDR3: CASSRQGAGEQFF. CDR3 nucleotide sequence: TGTGCCAGCAGCCGACAGGGGGCAGGTGAGCAGTTCTTC.

The chain uses TRBV4-1 and TRBJ1-5, with no clear D. With 0 bases removed from V and 0 bases from J, the gap between germline ends came to 6 bases. CDR1 MGHRA and CDR2 YSYEKL come from the germline V gene. CDR3 length: 15 residues. CDR3 residues: CASSQDNDSNQPQHF. In DNA form, the CDR3 reads TGCGCCAGCAGCCAAGATAACGATAGCAATCAGCCCCAGCATTTT.